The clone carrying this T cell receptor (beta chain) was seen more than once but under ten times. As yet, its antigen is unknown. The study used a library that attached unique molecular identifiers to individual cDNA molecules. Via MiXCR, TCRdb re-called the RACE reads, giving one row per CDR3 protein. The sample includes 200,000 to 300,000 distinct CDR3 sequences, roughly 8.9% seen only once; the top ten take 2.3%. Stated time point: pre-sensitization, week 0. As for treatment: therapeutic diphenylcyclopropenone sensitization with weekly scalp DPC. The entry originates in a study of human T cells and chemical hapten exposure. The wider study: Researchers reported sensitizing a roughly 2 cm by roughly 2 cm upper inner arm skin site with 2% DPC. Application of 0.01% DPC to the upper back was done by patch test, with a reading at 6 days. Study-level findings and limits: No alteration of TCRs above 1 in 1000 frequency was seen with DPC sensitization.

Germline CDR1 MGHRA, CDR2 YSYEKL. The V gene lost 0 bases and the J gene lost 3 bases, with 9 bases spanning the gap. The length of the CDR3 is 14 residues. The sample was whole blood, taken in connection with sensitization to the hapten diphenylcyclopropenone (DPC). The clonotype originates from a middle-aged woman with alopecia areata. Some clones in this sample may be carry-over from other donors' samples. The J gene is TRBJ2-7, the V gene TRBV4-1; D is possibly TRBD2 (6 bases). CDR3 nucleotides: TGCGCCAGCAGCCAAGAGACTAGATTCTACGAGCAGTACTTC. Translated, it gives CASSQETRFYEQYF.